A selection of T cell receptor beta chains follows, all from one sample in a study of early T cells in non-severe SARS-CoV-2 infection. TCRdb recomputed calls from the 5' RACE reads with MiXCR, one row per CDR3 protein. This table holds around 80,000 distinct CDR3 sequences, about 10% found once. Specimen: whole blood, collected at baseline. These receptors originate from an adult who was a healthcare worker with PCR-confirmed SARS-CoV-2 infection or an uninfected control (not recorded which). Each CDR3 is given with its conserved first and last residue.

j_gene,v_gene,CDR3aa
TRBJ1-1,TRBV18,CASSPPRGIRMNTEAFF
TRBJ1-1,TRBV2,CASSRMAGTYRGGTEAFF
TRBJ2-2,TRBV28,CAIGGQGNTGELFF
TRBJ1-5,TRBV7-9,CASSFGQMDQPQHF
TRBJ2-2,TRBV24-1,CATSQGLNTGELFF
TRBJ2-1,TRBV28,CASSLLAGVLHEQFF
TRBJ2-3,TRBV27,CASSGGVTSGAFLTDTQYF
TRBJ2-7,TRBV28,CASSLYEQYF
TRBJ1-2,TRBV19,CAPVPPRRYGYTF
TRBJ2-1,TRBV10-1,CASSALAGAYNEQFF
TRBJ2-1,TRBV4-1,CASSQDGRERDNEQFF
TRBJ2-3,TRBV5-1,CASSLRTSVRTDTQYF
TRBJ2-2,TRBV4-1,CASSQTGAVTGELFF
TRBJ2-2,TRBV7-3,CASSPGLHTGELFF
TRBJ1-4,TRBV20-1,CSAVSGGAGEKLFF
TRBJ2-7,TRBV6-2/TRBV6-3,CASSLLAGAAYEQYF
TRBJ1-2,TRBV12-3/TRBV12-4,CASRLQGYYGYTF
TRBJ2-1,TRBV28,CASSLSLTSPSYNEQFF
TRBJ2-7,TRBV6-6,CASSRDRGSGEQYF
TRBJ2-5,TRBV6-5,CASSYYREGEETQYF
TRBJ1-3,TRBV10-3,CAIGPGRGDTIYF
TRBJ2-7,TRBV5-1,CASSLVSGGNYEQYF
TRBJ2-7,TRBV5-4,CASSLGLAGGVGEQYF
TRBJ1-1,TRBV10-3,CAISEYRGGSGNTEAFF
TRBJ2-7,TRBV9,CASSVTPVSRNSYEQYF
TRBJ2-1,TRBV7-2,CASSLAGLFGYEQFF
TRBJ2-3,TRBV6-1,CASSGTGGADTQYF
TRBJ2-3,TRBV28,CASSSPGTDNTDTQYF
TRBJ2-3,TRBV10-3,CAISEGGLSTDTQYF